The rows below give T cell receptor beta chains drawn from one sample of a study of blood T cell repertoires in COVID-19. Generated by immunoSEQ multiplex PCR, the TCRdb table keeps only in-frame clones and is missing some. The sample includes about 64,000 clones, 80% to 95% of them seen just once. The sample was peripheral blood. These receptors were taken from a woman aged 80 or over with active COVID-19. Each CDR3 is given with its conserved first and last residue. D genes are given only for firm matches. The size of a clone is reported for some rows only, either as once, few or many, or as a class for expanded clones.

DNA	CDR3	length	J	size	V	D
TGTGCCAGCAGCTCTGAGACCGAGGGATCCGCGCAGTATTTT	CASSSETEGSAQYF	14	TRBJ2-3	-	TRBV5-4	-
TGTGCCAGCAGTGAAGTCACTACCGGGCAGCCCCAGCATTTT	CASSEVTTGQPQHF	14	TRBJ1-5	-	TRBV2	-
TGTGCCAGCAGTTACTCCTCCTCCTATAATTCACCCCTCCACTTT	CASSYSSSYNSPLHF	15	TRBJ1-6	-	TRBV6-5	-
TGTGCCAGCAGCCAAGATAGATGGGGAGGGAGTTCACCCCTCCACTTT	CASSQDRWGGSSPLHF	16	TRBJ1-6	-	TRBV4-2	-
TGTGCCAGCAGACCACGGGACAGGGAGGCAACTAATGAAAAACTGTTTTTT	CASRPRDREATNEKLFF	17	TRBJ1-4	-	TRBV28	TRBD1
TGTGCCAGCAGCCCCCACACAGGGAACTCTGAAGCTTTCTTT	CASSPHTGNSEAFF	14	TRBJ1-1	-	TRBV3-1/TRBV3-2	-
TGTGCCAGCAGCCGAGTGGGGGGGAGGGCCGGAACCGGGGAGCTGTTTTTT	CASSRVGGRAGTGELFF	17	TRBJ2-2	-	TRBV7-8	TRBD2
TGTGCCAGCAGTTTATTAACTACGAACACTGAAGCTTTCTTT	CASSLLTTNTEAFF	14	TRBJ1-1	-	TRBV28	-
TGTGCCAGCAGTGAATACGGGCAAGAGACCCAGTACTTC	CASSEYGQETQYF	13	TRBJ2-5	-	TRBV2	-
TGTGCCAGCAGCCAAGTGACGGGAGGCGATTACAATGAGCAGTTCTTC	CASSQVTGGDYNEQFF	16	TRBJ2-1	-	TRBV14	TRBD2
TGTGCCGGTACCAACTACGAAAAACTGTTTTTT	CAGTNYEKLFF	11	TRBJ1-4	-	TRBV19	-
TGTGCCAGCAGCCTAGAGGGTCAGAATTCACCCCTCCACTTT	CASSLEGQNSPLHF	14	TRBJ1-6	-	TRBV2	-
TGTGCCTGGAGTAGGGGAGCGGGAGGGCCTTGGGCAGATACGCAGTATTTT	CAWSRGAGGPWADTQYF	17	TRBJ2-3	-	TRBV30	TRBD2
TGCGCCAGCAGCATAGCGGATACGCAGTATTTT	CASSIADTQYF	11	TRBJ2-3	-	TRBV5-1	-
TGTGCCAGCAGCCGTTGGACTAGTGATGGCACTGAGCAGTTCTTC	CASSRWTSDGTEQFF	15	TRBJ2-1	few	TRBV3-1/TRBV3-2	TRBD2
TGTGCCAGTACCGTAGGGGGTAGCAATCAGCCCCAGCATTTT	CASTVGGSNQPQHF	14	TRBJ1-5	-	TRBV19	-
TGTGCCAGCAGCTCCAGTCCCGGAAACACCATATATTTT	CASSSSPGNTIYF	13	TRBJ1-3	-	TRBV7-9	-
TGCGCCAGCAGCTTGGGGGGGACAGAGAACACTGAAGCTTTCTTT	CASSLGGTENTEAFF	15	TRBJ1-1	-	TRBV5-1	TRBD1
TGTGCCAGCAGAGCGGGGGGAACAAACACCGGGGAGCTGTTTTTT	CASRAGGTNTGELFF	15	TRBJ2-2	-	TRBV7-2	TRBD2
TGCGCCAGCAGCCAAGAGGCGGGTGGGGGGGTCACAGATACGCAGTATTTT	CASSQEAGGGVTDTQYF	17	TRBJ2-3	-	TRBV4-1	TRBD2
TGTGCTAGTGGTTTGGTAAGGGGACAGGTTGAAGCTTTCTTT	CASGLVRGQVEAFF	14	TRBJ1-1	-	TRBV12-5	TRBD1
TGCGCCAGCAGCCAAGCGGCCCTTAGCGGGAGCTCCTACGAGCAGTACTTC	CASSQAALSGSSYEQYF	17	TRBJ2-7	-	TRBV4-1	TRBD2
TGTGCCAGCAGTCCCACACAGGGAGTCGTCGGGGAGCTGTTTTTT	CASSPTQGVVGELFF	15	TRBJ2-2	-	TRBV6-5	-
TGTGCCAGCAGCGCGCTAAGGCAGGCCGATCAGCCCCAGCATTTT	CASSALRQADQPQHF	15	TRBJ1-5	-	TRBV11-2	-
TGTGCCAGCAGCTACGGCGGGACGGGCATCTACGAGCAGTACTTC	CASSYGGTGIYEQYF	15	TRBJ2-7	once	TRBV5-8	-
TGTGCCAGCAGCTTAGATCCCAGGGCGAACACCGGGGAGCTGTTTTTT	CASSLDPRANTGELFF	16	TRBJ2-2	-	TRBV11-2	-
TGTGCCGACAAGGGGGGGTCTAGCGGGAATAGCTCCTACGAGCAGTACTTC	CADKGGSSGNSSYEQYF	17	TRBJ2-7	-	TRBV21-1	-
TGTGCCAGCAGTACAAGACAGTTAGGAACGAACAATCAGCCCCAGCATTTT	CASSTRQLGTNNQPQHF	17	TRBJ1-5	-	TRBV28	-
TGTGCCAGCAGCCCGCTCGGACAGGGGGCGAATTCACCCCTCCACTTT	CASSPLGQGANSPLHF	16	TRBJ1-6	-	TRBV7-6	TRBD1
TGTGCCAGCAGTTTATCCCTCAGGGCTGAAGCTTTCTTT	CASSLSLRAEAFF	13	TRBJ1-1	-	TRBV28	-
TGTGCCACCAGCAGAGATCGACAGAGCTATGGCTACACCTTC	CATSRDRQSYGYTF	14	TRBJ1-2	-	TRBV15	-
TGCAGTGCTAGTGATAACAGGGGGGGTGGCTACACCTTC	CSASDNRGGGYTF	13	TRBJ1-2	-	TRBV20-1	TRBD1
TGTGCCACCAGTGATGTGACAACAGGGGCCAACGTCCTGACTTTC	CATSDVTTGANVLTF	15	TRBJ2-6	-	TRBV24-1	-
TGTGCCAGCGGCTGGGGGGGGCCCGCAACTAATGAAAAACTGTTTTTT	CASGWGGPATNEKLFF	16	TRBJ1-4	-	TRBV27	-
TGTGCCACCAGCAGTGGACCCGGGACTACCAAAGAGACCCAGTACTTC	CATSSGPGTTKETQYF	16	TRBJ2-5	-	TRBV15	TRBD2
TGTGCCAGCAGCTTAGCTTTAGGACTAGCGGGCAGGGAGCAGTTCTTC	CASSLALGLAGREQFF	16	TRBJ2-1	-	TRBV7-8	TRBD2
TGCGCCAGCAGCCCGGGACTAGCGGGAGTAACCGGGGAGCTGTTTTTT	CASSPGLAGVTGELFF	16	TRBJ2-2	-	TRBV5-1	TRBD2
TGCAGCGTTGACGGTCCGGGGGGGCGCTACGAGCAGTACTTC	CSVDGPGGRYEQYF	14	TRBJ2-7	-	TRBV29-1	TRBD2
TGTGCCAGCAGTTCCCCGGACTATGGGGAGACCCAGTACTTC	CASSSPDYGETQYF	14	TRBJ2-5	once	TRBV28	-
TGCGCCAGCAGCCGGGGCCAACGGACAGCGAACACCGGGGAGCTGTTTTTT	CASSRGQRTANTGELFF	17	TRBJ2-2	-	TRBV4-1	-
TGTGCCAGCAGCGTTACAGCGGGGGGGAGCACAGATACGCAGTATTTT	CASSVTAGGSTDTQYF	16	TRBJ2-3	-	TRBV9	TRBD2
TGTGCCATCGTCCCGGAGGCTTTCAGAGTGACCCAGTACTTC	CAIVPEAFRVTQYF	14	TRBJ2-5	-	TRBV2	-
TGTGCCAGCAGCTCCCTAGCGGGGGGGGTCACAGATACGCAGTATTTT	CASSSLAGGVTDTQYF	16	TRBJ2-3	once	TRBV11-2	TRBD2
TGTGCCAGCAGCGGGACTAGCGGGGGGGCAACAGATACGCAGTATTTT	CASSGTSGGATDTQYF	16	TRBJ2-3	-	TRBV3-1/TRBV3-2	TRBD2
TGTGCCAGCAGTTTAAAGGGACAGGGGTTCGTGACTGAAGCTTTCTTT	CASSLKGQGFVTEAFF	16	TRBJ1-1	-	TRBV27	TRBD1
TGTGCCAGCAGTATCGACAGGGTCGACGAGCAGTACTTC	CASSIDRVDEQYF	13	TRBJ2-7	-	TRBV7-8	TRBD1
TGTGCCGCAAGGACTAGCGGGGCAGCCGGGGAGCTGTTTTTT	CAARTSGAAGELFF	14	TRBJ2-2	-	TRBV7-9	TRBD2
TGTGCCAGTAACACCCGGGACAGGGACACCGGGGAGCTGTTTTTT	CASNTRDRDTGELFF	15	TRBJ2-2	once	TRBV19	TRBD1
TGTGCCAGTAGTACGGGACAGCAATCCTACGAGCAGTACTTC	CASSTGQQSYEQYF	14	TRBJ2-7	-	TRBV19	TRBD1
TGTGCCATCAGTGAACCAGCGGGGGGCCAAGAGACCCAGTACTTC	CAISEPAGGQETQYF	15	TRBJ2-5	-	TRBV10-3	TRBD2
TGTGCCAGCAGTGAGTTCGAGGGGGCCACTGAAGCTTTCTTT	CASSEFEGATEAFF	14	TRBJ1-1	-	TRBV2	TRBD1
TGTGCCAGCAGCCGCTTAGCGGGAGTTTCGCACGAGCAGTACTTC	CASSRLAGVSHEQYF	15	TRBJ2-7	once	TRBV3-1/TRBV3-2	TRBD2
TGTGCCAGCAGTCCCCCCCCAGGGGAGCAGTTCTTC	CASSPPPGEQFF	12	TRBJ2-1	-	TRBV28	-
TGTGCCAGCAGCTTCCCCGCCTGGGGGGATGAGCAGTTCTTC	CASSFPAWGDEQFF	14	TRBJ2-1	-	TRBV7-9	-
TGTGCCAGCAGTTTAGGGAACAGGTATGGCTACACCTTC	CASSLGNRYGYTF	13	TRBJ1-2	-	TRBV28	-
TGTGCCAGCAGTTTTCGACGGGAGGAGGGAGAGACCCAGTACTTC	CASSFRREEGETQYF	15	TRBJ2-5	-	TRBV28	TRBD2
TGTGCCAGCAGCGAAATTTGGGGAGATGCCAACGTCCTGACTTTC	CASSEIWGDANVLTF	15	TRBJ2-6	-	TRBV7-6	-
TGTGCCAGCAGTTTATGGGACAGGGTCGGCCATGAGCAGTTCTTC	CASSLWDRVGHEQFF	15	TRBJ2-1	-	TRBV27	TRBD1
TGTGCCACCAGTGACCCGGACAGGCCTAACTATGGCTACACCTTC	CATSDPDRPNYGYTF	15	TRBJ1-2	-	TRBV24-1	TRBD1